This T cell receptor (beta chain) was observed in a study of Ad26.COV2.S vaccination and SARS-CoV-2 variants. Study-level information: Among those in the COV1001 Ad26.COV2.S trial arm was the donor. By the intramuscular route, Ad26.COV2.S was given once, or twice 56 days apart.

Treatment noted: around 19 received Ad26.COV2.S at low or high dose, single or two shots; 5 received placebo; per-sample allocation not given. Specimens were obtained on day 63 following the first vaccine or placebo injection. Study conclusions and caveats: CD8+ and CD4+ T cells specific for spike reportedly responded with substantial breadth after vaccination. In TCR breadth and depth analyses, total T cell responses may have been underestimated.

Sequenced by immunoSEQ multiplex PCR; TCRdb stores in-frame clones only, minus some. The sample includes about 680,000 clones, roughly 90% of them seen just once. To note about this clone: Antigen: not known.

Germline V gene lookup returns CDR1 SGDLS and CDR2 YYNGEE. The CDR3 sequence is 14 residues long. V was trimmed by 2 bases and J by 10 bases, leaving 13 bases between them. The receptor's source is a person aged 18-65 years who received the Ad26.COV2.S COVID-19 vaccine or a placebo. This chain joins TRBV9 and TRBJ1-6; D is uncertain. Sequences were derived from peripheral blood, sampled in a trial of Ad26.COV2.S vaccine versus placebo. The CDR3: CASSVDPQVSPLHF. The CDR3 DNA follows: TGTGCCAGCAGCGTGGACCCCCAGGTGTCACCCCTCCACTTT.